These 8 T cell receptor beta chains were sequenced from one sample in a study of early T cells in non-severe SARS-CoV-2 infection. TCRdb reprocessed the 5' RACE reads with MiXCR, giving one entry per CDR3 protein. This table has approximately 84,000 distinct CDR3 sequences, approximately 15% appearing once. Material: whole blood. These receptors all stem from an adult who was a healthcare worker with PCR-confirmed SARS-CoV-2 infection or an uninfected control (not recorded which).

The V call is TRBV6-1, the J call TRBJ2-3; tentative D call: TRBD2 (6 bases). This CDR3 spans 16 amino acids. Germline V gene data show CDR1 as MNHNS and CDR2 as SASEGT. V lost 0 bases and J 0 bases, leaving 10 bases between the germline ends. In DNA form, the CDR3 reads TGTGCCAGCAGTGAAGCGCTCAGCGGGAGCACAGATACGCAGTATTTT. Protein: CASSEALSGSTDTQYF.

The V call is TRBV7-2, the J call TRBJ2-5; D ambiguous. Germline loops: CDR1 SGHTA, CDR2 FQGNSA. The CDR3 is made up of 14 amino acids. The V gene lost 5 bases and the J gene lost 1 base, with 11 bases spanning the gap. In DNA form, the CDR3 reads TGTGCCAGCAGCCCTGTTTCCGTCCAAGAGACCCAGTACTTC. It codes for CASSPVSVQETQYF.

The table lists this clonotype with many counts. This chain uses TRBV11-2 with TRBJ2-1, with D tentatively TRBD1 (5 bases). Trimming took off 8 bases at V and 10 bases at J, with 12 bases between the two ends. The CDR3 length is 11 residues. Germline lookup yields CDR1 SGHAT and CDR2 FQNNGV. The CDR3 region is CASYTAGEQFF. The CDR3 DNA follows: TGTGCCAGCTATACGGCAGGGGAGCAGTTCTTC.

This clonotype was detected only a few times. The CDR3 is CASSEDRFGREQYF. CDR3 coding DNA: TGCGCCAGCAGCGAGGACAGGTTTGGTCGCGAGCAGTACTTC. The chain recombines TRBV5-1 with TRBJ2-7; 7 positions agree with TRBD1. V gave up 4 bases and J gave up 6 bases; unmatched junction bases: 10. From germline, CDR1 is SGHRS and CDR2 YFSETQ. The CDR3 has 14 residues. The full variable domain, in which reference TRBV5-1 and TRBJ2-7 provide the parts outside the CDR3, is KAGVTQTPRYLIKTRGQQVTLSCSPISGHRSVSWYQQTPGQGLQFLFEYFSETQRNKGNFPGRFSGRQFSNSRSEMNVSTLELGDSALYLCASSEDRFGREQYFGPGTRLTVT.

CDR3 DNA: TGTGCCAGCCCCGTGGGGCAGCTCCTTACCTACGAGCAGTACTTC. Its translation: CASPVGQLLTYEQYF. This chain connects TRBV3-1 to TRBJ2-7; D is possibly TRBD1 (5 bases). V was pared by 8 bases and J by 2 bases, with 19 bases between. Germline CDR1 and CDR2: LGHDT and YNNKEL (reference sequence). The CDR3 is 15 amino acids.

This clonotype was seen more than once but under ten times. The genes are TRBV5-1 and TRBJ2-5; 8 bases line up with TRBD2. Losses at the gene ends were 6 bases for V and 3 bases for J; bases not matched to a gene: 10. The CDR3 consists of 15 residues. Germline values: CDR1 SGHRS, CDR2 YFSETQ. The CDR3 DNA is TGCGCCAGCACCTTTGCGGGGGGCACTGAAGAGACCCAGTACTTC. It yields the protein CASTFAGGTEETQYF.

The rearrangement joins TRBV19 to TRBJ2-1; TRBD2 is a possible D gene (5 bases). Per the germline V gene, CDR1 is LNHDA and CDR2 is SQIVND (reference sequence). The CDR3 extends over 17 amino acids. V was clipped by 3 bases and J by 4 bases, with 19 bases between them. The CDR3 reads CASSIGPGLGVYNEQFF. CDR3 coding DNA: TGTGCCAGTAGTATTGGCCCCGGACTGGGTGTTTACAATGAGCAGTTCTTC. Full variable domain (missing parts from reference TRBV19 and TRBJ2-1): DGGITQSPKYLFRKEGQNVTLSCEQNLNHDAMYWYRQDPGQGLRLIYYSQIVNDFQKGDIAEGYSVSREKKESFPLTVTSAQKNPTAFYLCASSIGPGLGVYNEQFFGPGTRLTVL.

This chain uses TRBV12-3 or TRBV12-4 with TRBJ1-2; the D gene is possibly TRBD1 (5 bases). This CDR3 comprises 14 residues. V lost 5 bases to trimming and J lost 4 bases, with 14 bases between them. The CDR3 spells CASSRRQLFYGYTF. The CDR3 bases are TGTGCCAGCAGTAGGAGACAGCTATTCTATGGCTACACCTTC.